The rows below give T cell receptor beta chains drawn from one sample of a study of blood T cell repertoires in COVID-19. Measured with immunoSEQ multiplex PCR; TCRdb has only the in-frame clones, and not every one. The sample includes approximately 300,000 clones, roughly 90% of them seen just once. Sequenced input: peripheral blood. These receptors were taken from a man aged 18 to 30 who had recovered from COVID-19. The CDR3 runs from the conserved cysteine through the conserved F or W. The D gene is left open where the match is weak. Only part of the rows carry a size: once, few, many, or a class if the clone is expanded.

14 | NA | TRBJ2-3 | TRBV10-3 | NA | CATSLGSSTDTQYF | TGTGCCACATCACTAGGGTCTAGCACAGATACGCAGTATTTT
15 | TRBD1 | TRBJ2-3 | TRBV10-3 | NA | CAISEGDSSTDTQYF | TGTGCCATCAGTGAGGGGGACAGTAGCACAGATACGCAGTATTTT
17 | TRBD1 | TRBJ1-3 | TRBV27 | NA | CASSATGLGASGNTIYF | TGTGCCAGCAGTGCGACAGGGTTAGGGGCCTCTGGAAACACCATATATTTT
15 | NA | TRBJ1-1 | TRBV7-3 | NA | CASSLTLGGFTEAFF | TGTGCCAGCAGCTTAACCCTGGGAGGGTTCACTGAAGCTTTCTTT
15 | TRBD1 | TRBJ1-3 | TRBV4-1 | few | CASRLDRGSGNTIYF | TGCGCCAGCAGGCTCGACAGGGGCTCTGGAAACACCATATATTTT
14 | TRBD2 | TRBJ2-1 | TRBV19 | once | CASSISGVDNEQFF | TGTGCCAGTAGTATCAGCGGGGTGGACAATGAGCAGTTCTTC
12 | TRBD2 | TRBJ2-1 | TRBV12-3/TRBV12-4 | NA | CASRGLGGEQFF | TGTGCCAGCAGGGGACTAGGGGGTGAGCAGTTCTTC
14 | TRBD1 | TRBJ2-5 | TRBV5-5 | NA | CASSIGTGRETQYF | TGTGCCAGCAGCATCGGGACAGGGAGAGAGACCCAGTACTTC
16 | NA | TRBJ1-4 | TRBV6-5 | NA | CASSYHGGTNNEKLFF | TGTGCCAGCAGTTACCACGGCGGGACCAATAATGAAAAACTGTTTTTT
15 | NA | TRBJ1-4 | TRBV19 | NA | CASSLWTAPNEKLFF | TGTGCCAGTAGCCTCTGGACTGCCCCTAATGAAAAACTGTTTTTT
14 | TRBD1 | TRBJ2-2 | TRBV4-1 | NA | CASSPGQGTGELFF | TGCGCCAGCAGCCCAGGACAGGGCACCGGGGAGCTGTTTTTT
14 | TRBD1 | TRBJ2-2 | TRBV27 | NA | CASSHRGWEGELFF | TGTGCCAGCTCCCACAGGGGGTGGGAAGGGGAGCTGTTTTTT
16 | TRBD1 | TRBJ2-3 | TRBV9 | NA | CASSGPEGAVADTQYF | TGTGCCAGCAGCGGACCAGAGGGGGCGGTTGCAGATACGCAGTATTTT
11 | NA | TRBJ2-2 | TRBV25-1 | NA | CASSYTGELFF | TGTGCCAGCAGTTATACCGGGGAGCTGTTTTTT
15 | NA | TRBJ1-4 | TRBV30 | NA | CAGDRSQRINEKLFF | TGTGCCGGTGACAGGTCACAGCGGATCAATGAAAAACTGTTTTTT
13 | NA | TRBJ1-1 | TRBV19 | NA | CASIRQMNTEAFF | TGTGCCAGTATAAGACAGATGAACACTGAAGCTTTCTTT
15 | TRBD1 | TRBJ2-7 | TRBV11-1 | NA | CASSRGQGKDYEQYF | TGTGCCAGCAGCCGCGGACAGGGGAAAGACTACGAGCAGTACTTC
15 | NA | TRBJ2-1 | TRBV30 | NA | CAWKDDRRPYNEQFF | TGTGCCTGGAAAGACGACAGGCGGCCCTACAATGAGCAGTTCTTC
14 | TRBD1 | TRBJ1-1 | TRBV3-1/TRBV3-2 | NA | CASSQGQGPTEAFF | TGTGCCAGCAGCCAAGGACAGGGTCCCACTGAAGCTTTCTTT
14 | TRBD1 | TRBJ1-1 | TRBV18 | NA | CASSQNRGNTEAFF | TGTGCCAGCTCACAAAACAGGGGGAACACTGAAGCTTTCTTT